This T cell receptor beta chain is from a study of monozygotic twins with inflammatory bowel disease. TCRdb re-called the 5' RACE reads, yielding one record per CDR3 amino acid sequence without DNA. The table counts approximately 400,000 distinct CDR3 sequences; 2% to 3% lies in the top ten. This CDR3 has 15 amino acids. Germline values: CDR1 LGHDT, CDR2 YNNKEL (reference sequence). Source material: blood. The chain uses TRBV3-1 and TRBJ2-1; absent DNA, TCRdb's TRBD1 call cannot be checked. The sequence was collected from a human donor with ulcerative colitis or Crohn's disease, or a healthy co-twin of an affected twin (not recorded which). This CDR3 reads CASSLGQLSYNEQFF.